The clone carrying this T cell receptor beta chain was counted ten times or more. This entry comes from a study of spatial heterogeneity in lung cancer. A single record per CDR3 protein comes from TCRdb applying MiXCR to the 5' RACE reads. This table has more than 95,000 distinct CDR3 sequences, 12% appearing once. Time point in this sample: blood at routine non-recurrence follow-up after resection. Sequencing was performed on whole RNA extracted from tumor and nontumor lung tissue, or from frozen PBMC, and the material was left unsorted. The CDR3 is made up of 14 amino acids. J gave up 8 bases and V 8 bases, and 8 bases lay outside the gene matches. Germline CDR1 reads SGHVS; CDR2 reads FNYEAQ.

V is TRBV7-6 and J is TRBJ1-4, with 10 positions matching TRBD1. The receptor was derived from a male donor with early-stage non-small cell lung cancer. The sequenced sample was PBMCs, obtained at follow-up. CDR3 in DNA: TGTGCCAGCGCCGCGGACAGGGGGGACGAAAAACTGTTTTTT. This codes for CASAADRGDEKLFF.